This is a list of T cell receptor beta chains from one sample in a study of blood T cell repertoires in COVID-19. Repertoires were generated with immunoSEQ multiplex PCR, while TCRdb's copy carries only in-frame clones and drops some. The repertoire holds roughly 60,000 clones, 88% seen once, with 3.5% to 5% in the top ten. Sequencing input: peripheral blood. These receptors originate from a human donor in a cohort sampled during active COVID-19. Each CDR3 is given with its conserved first and last residue. Each record gives: J gene, clone size, D gene, V gene, CDR3 DNA, CDR3 protein. A D gene is named only where the DNA matches it firmly. Clone size is not always given. Where it is, it says once, few, many or a class for expanded clones.

j_gene: TRBJ1-1; abundance: -; d_gene: -; v_gene: TRBV28; CDR3nt: TGTGCCAGCAGTTTAAATCCGGGGGTGGGCACTGAAGCTTTCTTT; CDR3aa: CASSLNPGVGTEAFF
j_gene: TRBJ1-4; abundance: once; d_gene: -; v_gene: TRBV4-3; CDR3nt: TGCGCCAGCAGCCAAGATCCCCGAAGGGGGATGAATGAAAAACTGTTTTTT; CDR3aa: CASSQDPRRGMNEKLFF
j_gene: TRBJ1-1; abundance: -; d_gene: -; v_gene: TRBV9; CDR3nt: TGTGCCAGCAGCGTAGATGTTGGGGGGAGGACTTTCTTT; CDR3aa: CASSVDVGGRTFF
j_gene: TRBJ2-2; abundance: -; d_gene: TRBD2; v_gene: TRBV5-4; CDR3nt: TGTGCCAGCAGCTTCGGGACTACCGGGCCCGGGGAGCTGTTTTTT; CDR3aa: CASSFGTTGPGELFF
j_gene: TRBJ2-1; abundance: -; d_gene: TRBD2; v_gene: TRBV5-6; CDR3nt: TGTGCCAGCAGCTTGGGGCTAGCGGGAGACAATGAGCAGTTCTTC; CDR3aa: CASSLGLAGDNEQFF
j_gene: TRBJ1-3; abundance: once; d_gene: -; v_gene: TRBV9; CDR3nt: TGTGCCAGCAGCTCTGAGGGAAGATCTGGAAACACCATATATTTT; CDR3aa: CASSSEGRSGNTIYF
j_gene: TRBJ2-5; abundance: -; d_gene: -; v_gene: TRBV15; CDR3nt: TGTGCCACCAGCCCTCCTCTTAGGACCCAGTACTTC; CDR3aa: CATSPPLRTQYF
j_gene: TRBJ2-7; abundance: -; d_gene: -; v_gene: TRBV13; CDR3nt: TGTGCCAGCAGCTTTTCAACAGGGACGAGCTCCTACGAGCAGTACTTC; CDR3aa: CASSFSTGTSSYEQYF
j_gene: TRBJ2-1; abundance: -; d_gene: TRBD2; v_gene: TRBV4-1; CDR3nt: TGCGCCAGCAGCCACCTCGGAGCGGGAGTAAACTACAATGAGCAGTTCTTC; CDR3aa: CASSHLGAGVNYNEQFF
j_gene: TRBJ2-6; abundance: -; d_gene: -; v_gene: TRBV19; CDR3nt: TGTGCCAGTAGTACCCCCCGCTCTGGGGCCAACGTCCTGACTTTC; CDR3aa: CASSTPRSGANVLTF
j_gene: TRBJ2-3; abundance: -; d_gene: TRBD1; v_gene: TRBV20-1; CDR3nt: TGCAGTGCTAGTAACAGGGGGCAAAACACAGATACGCAGTATTTT; CDR3aa: CSASNRGQNTDTQYF
j_gene: TRBJ1-4; abundance: -; d_gene: TRBD1; v_gene: TRBV28; CDR3nt: TGTGCCAGCAGACCTACAGGGGGCATTGGGGAAAAACTGTTTTTT; CDR3aa: CASRPTGGIGEKLFF
j_gene: TRBJ1-1; abundance: -; d_gene: TRBD1; v_gene: TRBV19; CDR3nt: TGTGCCAGTAGTCCTGGACAGGGAGTGTCTGAAGCTTTCTTT; CDR3aa: CASSPGQGVSEAFF
j_gene: TRBJ1-6; abundance: few; d_gene: -; v_gene: TRBV7-2; CDR3nt: TGTGCCAGCAGCTTATTTCGGGGTTTTGGTAGTTCACCCCTCCACTTT; CDR3aa: CASSLFRGFGSSPLHF
j_gene: TRBJ1-4; abundance: -; d_gene: TRBD1; v_gene: TRBV4-3; CDR3nt: TGCGCCAGCAGCCAAGAGGCGATGACAGGGGGAGGTGAAAAACTGTTTTTT; CDR3aa: CASSQEAMTGGGEKLFF
j_gene: TRBJ2-1; abundance: -; d_gene: TRBD1; v_gene: TRBV30; CDR3nt: TGTGCCTGGAGCTCCGGGACAGGTGGGCAAGGGAGCTCCTACAATGAGCAGTTCTTC; CDR3aa: CAWSSGTGGQGSSYNEQFF
j_gene: TRBJ1-5; abundance: -; d_gene: -; v_gene: TRBV7-8; CDR3nt: TGTGCCAGCAGCACCCGGACAGAAGAGGAGCAGCCCCAGCATTTT; CDR3aa: CASSTRTEEEQPQHF
j_gene: TRBJ2-3; abundance: -; d_gene: -; v_gene: TRBV6-2/TRBV6-3; CDR3nt: TGTGCCAGCAGTTACAGGCGGGTCTCAGATACGCAGTATTTT; CDR3aa: CASSYRRVSDTQYF
j_gene: TRBJ1-6; abundance: -; d_gene: TRBD1; v_gene: TRBV6-5; CDR3nt: TGTGCCAGCAGTTATGGGACAGGGGATTCACCCCTCCACTTT; CDR3aa: CASSYGTGDSPLHF
j_gene: TRBJ2-7; abundance: -; d_gene: -; v_gene: TRBV12-5; CDR3nt: TGTGCTAGTGGTTTGTGGGGGCTGGGTGTCTACGAGCAGTACTTC; CDR3aa: CASGLWGLGVYEQYF
j_gene: TRBJ1-1; abundance: -; d_gene: -; v_gene: TRBV3-1/TRBV3-2; CDR3nt: TGTGCCAGCAGCCCCTATTTAAGGCGGGCTTTCTTT; CDR3aa: CASSPYLRRAFF
j_gene: TRBJ2-1; abundance: -; d_gene: TRBD1; v_gene: TRBV29-1; CDR3nt: TGCAGCGTTGATGGCAGTCAGGGGGCGGCCTACAATGAGCAGTTCTTC; CDR3aa: CSVDGSQGAAYNEQFF
j_gene: TRBJ2-7; abundance: -; d_gene: -; v_gene: TRBV7-2; CDR3nt: TGTGCCAGCAGCTTCGCGGAGGGGTCCTACGAGCAGTACTTC; CDR3aa: CASSFAEGSYEQYF
j_gene: TRBJ2-1; abundance: -; d_gene: TRBD2; v_gene: TRBV7-2; CDR3nt: TGTGCCAGCAGCTTAACTAGCGGGCGGCACAATGAGCAGTTCTTC; CDR3aa: CASSLTSGRHNEQFF
j_gene: TRBJ1-6; abundance: -; d_gene: -; v_gene: TRBV19; CDR3nt: TGTGCCAGTAGCCGAGATAATTCACCCCTCCACTTT; CDR3aa: CASSRDNSPLHF
j_gene: TRBJ1-2; abundance: -; d_gene: -; v_gene: TRBV27; CDR3nt: TGTGCCAGCAGTTTATCCTCCCAAGCAAGTGGCTACACCTTC; CDR3aa: CASSLSSQASGYTF
j_gene: TRBJ2-7; abundance: -; d_gene: -; v_gene: TRBV15; CDR3nt: TGTGCCACCACCCCTACAGATCTGATCTCCTACGAGCAGTACTTC; CDR3aa: CATTPTDLISYEQYF
j_gene: TRBJ1-1; abundance: once; d_gene: -; v_gene: TRBV15; CDR3nt: TGTGCCACCAGCAGAGCTGTCAGTTTGAACACTGAAGCTTTCTTT; CDR3aa: CATSRAVSLNTEAFF
j_gene: TRBJ2-4; abundance: -; d_gene: -; v_gene: TRBV28; CDR3nt: TGTGCCACCATCTACTCGAGTTTAGCCAAAAACATTCAGTACTTC; CDR3aa: CATIYSSLAKNIQYF
j_gene: TRBJ2-7; abundance: -; d_gene: -; v_gene: TRBV7-6; CDR3nt: TGTGCCAGCAGCTGGGGTCAGGGCTACGAGCAGTACTTC; CDR3aa: CASSWGQGYEQYF
j_gene: TRBJ1-2; abundance: -; d_gene: -; v_gene: TRBV19; CDR3nt: TGTGCCAGTAGTCTCCAGGGCCGGGTCGGCTACACCTTC; CDR3aa: CASSLQGRVGYTF